This TCR beta chain was profiled in a study of vaccination effects on CD4 cells after COVID-19 (dated by TCRdb to 2022 to 2024). For the study in its entirety: Participants received two doses of either the BNT162b2 or the mRNA-1273 mRNA SARS-CoV-2 vaccine. In both COVID-19 convalescent patients and infection-naive vaccine recipients, the study compared SARS-CoV-2 spike-specific CD4+ TCR repertoires from before mRNA vaccination with those from after it. The full study included fewer than eleven COVID-19 convalescent patients and a handful of SARS-CoV-2-naive healthy vaccine recipients. In the study, cultures from other donors were sequenced using the Oncomine TCR Beta short-read assay on an Illumina iSeq 100.

In the ViraFEST assay, PBMC were stimulated with viral peptide pools, and TCR sequencing was then used to find antigen-specific CD4+ T cell clonotypes based on their expansion. After around ten days of culture, CD4+ T cells were isolated with the EasySep CD4+ T cell isolation kit. None of the healthy vaccine recipients had a prior SARS-CoV-2 infection, which was confirmed by nucleocapsid antibody tests that came back negative both before and after vaccination. Each well held around 1.9 million PBMC cultured in IMDM containing around 5.1% human AB serum, 8.5 to 10 IU/ml IL-2 and gentamicin, along with approximately 10 ug/ml peptides. On days 3 and 7, half of the culture medium was replaced with fresh IL-2-containing medium. Unless noted otherwise, every peptide stimulation condition was cultured in triplicate wells. Using Ficoll-Paque Plus gradient centrifugation, PBMC were separated from whole blood and then either used fresh or cryopreserved at -140C. The overlapping peptide pools covered the spike proteins of SARS-CoV-2 and of the common cold coronaviruses HCoV-NL63, HCoV-OC43 and HCoV-229E. Genomic DNA was extracted from cultured CD4+ T cells with the QIAamp micro DNA kit.

On this clone: It has no known antigen specificity. No much larger clone exists at a distance of one base, and base qualities are not known.

The library was prepared using the immunoSEQ multiplex PCR assay. DNA from the cultured and isolated CD4+ T cells underwent TCR beta CDR3 sequencing. In the source study's methods: Non-productive TCR sequences were removed and reads were trimmed to the CDR3 region, keeping CDR3s of at least 7 amino acids. The MANAFEST web app was used to identify antigen-specific clonotypes by comparing expansion in peptide wells with expansion in reference cultures. For clones to be considered positive, expansion at FDR<0.05 versus reference and all other wells, an odds ratio above 5, and a frequency above 0.1% in two replicate wells were required. A clonotype was defined as cross-reactive if the clonotype was significantly expanded both in SARS-CoV-2 spike wells and in at least one common cold coronavirus spike condition. CDR3 similarity was assessed by Levenshtein distance with the stringdist R package, and unrooted trees were built with ape in R 3.6.1. In TCRdb, the immuneACCESS table is reduced to in-frame sequences with V and J assigned. These tables do not hold every clone; where another copy was compared, an unresolved V gene accounts for under half, and the others remain unexplained. V and J calls and clone size come straight from that table; D and trimming were deduced from the DNA. For this sample there are tens of thousands of clones; approximately 70% appear just once. The ten largest account for roughly 4% of the sample.

Summary of the overall study and its limitations: Clones induced by infection and clones induced by vaccination both contracted markedly at late timepoints after vaccination, which fits with T cell responses waning over time. Among healthy vaccine recipients, nearly all vaccine-induced clones were SARS-CoV-2 mono-reactive, and just 1 of 255 was cross-reactive with common cold coronaviruses. The study was limited by a small number of convalescent patients and lacked early post-infection timepoints.

The trim is 1 base for V and 1 base for J, with a gap of 8 bases between the germline ends. Reading the germline V gene (reference sequence) gives CDR1 LGHDT and CDR2 YNNKEL. The CDR3 holds 15 amino acids from the cysteine to the phenylalanine. Of the read, only the CDR3 DNA is kept; its 45 bases are in frame from base 1. The chain is encoded by TRBV3-1 (or the pseudogene TRBV3-2) joined to TRBJ2-4; the D call is tentative, TRBD1 or TRBD2, as each matches 5 bases. The TCR sequence derives from a human donor who received a COVID-19 vaccine. The specimen comprised CD4+ T cells from PBMCs cultured with HCoV-OC43 spike peptides, sampled before COVID-19 vaccination. The sample's cell subset or site label, in plain terms: HCoV-OC43 spike overlapping peptide pool stimulation. Here the CDR3 is given as CASSQGGVAKNIQYF. The DNA sequence is as follows: TGTGCCAGCAGCCAAGGAGGGGTGGCCAAAAACATTCAGTACTTC.